The present T cell receptor (beta chain) was sequenced within a study of blood T cell repertoires in COVID-19. Study summary: From T cells, B-cell-depleted T cells, or PBMCs came the material, which was cDNA or gDNA.

In the original processing: Estimates of nucleated cell counts were drawn from the amplification of reference gene primers. Libraries were prepared by immunoSEQ multiplex PCR; TCRdb keeps only in-frame clonotypes and omits some of them. The V and J calls and clone size are taken from that table; D and trimming were inferred from the DNA. Among over 150,000 clones listed, 65% to 90% were seen once. One Seattle source followed patients from active infection through their disease course. This clone was detected only a few times. CDR3 size: 16 residues. Germline V gives CDR1 LNHDA, CDR2 SQIVND (reference sequence). V lost 4 bases, J lost 5 bases, and 10 bases stayed unmatched.

This sequence was found in a woman between 55 and 75 years old with COVID-19, enrolled during active disease. Sequences were obtained from peripheral blood. The gene calls are TRBV19 and TRBJ1-5; 8 nucleotides align to TRBD1. CDR3 coding DNA: TGTGCCAGTAGTACGAACCCCGACAGGGGATATCAGCCCCAGCATTTT. Translation gives CASSTNPDRGYQPQHF. Combining the CDR3 with reference TRBV19 and TRBJ1-5 gives the whole variable domain DGGITQSPKYLFRKEGQNVTLSCEQNLNHDAMYWYRQDPGQGLRLIYYSQIVNDFQKGDIAEGYSVSREKKESFPLTVTSAQKNPTAFYLCASSTNPDRGYQPQHFGDGTRLSIL.